This TCR beta chain appears in the sequencing data of a study of T cell repertoires in breast cancer (dated by TCRdb to 2016 to 2017). For the wider study: Tumors, lymph nodes and peripheral blood lymphocytes from breast cancer patients, as well as peripheral blood from healthy control donors, were profiled. Tumor-free lymph nodes were processed without enzymatic digestion, and Ficoll was used to separate blood samples. Sequencing yielded on average roughly 550,000 sequences per sample and 8.5 to 10 reads per input cell. Nine healthy donors, of an age range similar to that of the patients, were included as controls. Given the low mutational burden of breast cancer and the rarity of common mutations in breast cancer, it was reasoned that TCRs shared between breast cancer patients would target shared antigens. After being minced and digested with Liberase and DNase, tumors and tumor-involved lymph nodes were passed through 70-um and 40-um filters. Most of the roughly 23 patient tumors analyzed for shared TCRs were ER+/PR+. What the research found in general, with its limitations: TRBV7 predominated among shared TCRs, which may reflect tumor recognition or a mispriming bias from eight TRBV7 primers. Genuine antitumor clones may have been missed because singleton TCRs were discarded and only part of each tumor was sampled. Eighteen TCR pairs were shared across seven or more patient tumors and were rarely found in control blood, which suggested possible tumor specificity. Tumor-involved sentinel lymph nodes shared about fourfold more TCRs with matched tumor repertoires than tumor-free nodes (about 7.7% versus 2%). Because transcript abundance and primer differences skewed clone recovery, emulsion RT-PCR was regarded as qualitative rather than quantitative. Shared TCRs were encoded by various nucleotide sequences, which suggests selection and expansion based on antigen.

To analyze paired alpha-beta TCRs of CD8+ T cells, the researchers used an expanded emulsion RT-PCR method with primers covering all TCR V genes. CD8+ T cells were isolated with a CD8 positive selection kit and incubated overnight in 10 IU/mL IL-2 before emulsion RT-PCR. The trim is 0 bases for V and 9 bases for J, with a gap of 18 bases between the germline ends. From the germline V gene (reference sequence), CDR1 is DFQATT and CDR2 is SNEGSKA. The CDR3 has 14 amino acids, counting the end cysteine and phenylalanine. The sequence is cut down to CDR3 DNA, 42 bases in frame from base 1. About this clonotype itself: This clone's antigen is unknown. No base quality information exists; no much larger clone differs at one position.

Library preparation was by emulsion pairing. Unpaired genes were suppressed by a second nested PCR containing blocking oligos, after which a third nested PCR added Illumina adaptors and barcodes. Each emulsion RT-PCR master mix contained about 4,500-270,000 T cells, with C-region, Stepout and V-region primers. The emulsions were generated using the Micellula Emulsion and Purification Kit, and the RT-PCR was run with Qiagen OneStep RT-PCR reagents. Pooled libraries were sequenced with paired-end 2 x 250 reads on an Illumina MiSeq. On the study's bioinformatics: In Galaxy, read pairs were joined and then clipped at the engineered overlap into separate alpha and beta files, and any unclipped reads were discarded. Alpha-beta pairs were assigned with CompleteTCR, a MiTCR-based pipeline that links chains sharing read cluster identifiers using an R script. TCR sequences that were observed only once, representing about 1-3%, were removed as potential sequencing errors. TCRdb reanalyzed the raw reads on its own, using fastp at Q25 for trimming and MiXCR for clone calling, and kept in-frame beta chains. Rows with a matching CDR3 protein are joined into one entry that keeps the most common DNA and genes. In this record, the V and J calls reflect TCRdb's handling and not the investigators' own analysis. For this sample there are approximately 40,000 distinct CDR3 sequences; 35% to 50% appear just once. Approximately 62% of the sample rests with the top ten.

This receptor chain uses TRBV20-1 and TRBJ2-7; the D gene cannot be named for sure. This TCR was sampled from a pool of human donors with breast cancer or a healthy control (not recorded which). The material sequenced was CD8+ T cells. The nucleotide sequence is given as TGCAGTGCTAGAGATCTGGTGGGAACCCACGGGCAGTACTTC. This translates into CSARDLVGTHGQYF.